These T cell receptor beta chains were read from a single sample in a study of STAT5B mutations in CD4+ large granular lymphocyte leukemia. This table comes from immunoSEQ multiplex PCR, and its TCRdb copy is limited to in-frame clones, with some not included. Of over 35,000 clones in the sample, 65% to 85% were seen once. The sequenced material came from CD4+ T cells from blood buffy coats. Receptors were obtained from a human donor in good health. Both conserved end residues are part of each CDR3. Expanded clones are given a class, and other clones once, few, many or no size at all.

V: TRBV7-9
size: -
J: TRBJ1-4
CDR3: CASSEQTGVFEKLFF

V: TRBV7-9
size: -
J: TRBJ2-5
CDR3: CASSWDRGQETQYF

V: TRBV5-1
size: -
J: TRBJ1-1
CDR3: CASSIGQGGTEAFF

V: TRBV7-2
size: -
J: TRBJ2-1
CDR3: CASSLSVREYNEQFF

V: TRBV6-5
size: once
J: TRBJ2-7
CDR3: CASKAGTGIGQYF

V: TRBV29-1
size: few
J: TRBJ2-3
CDR3: CSVDRLGTDTQYF

V: TRBV6-6
size: -
J: -
CDR3: CASSSYRGSSSYEQYF

V: TRBV5-1
size: -
J: TRBJ1-2
CDR3: CASSFDRTGTNYGYTF

V: TRBV7-2
size: few
J: TRBJ1-1
CDR3: CASSLEQGAGIWAFF

V: TRBV11-2
size: -
J: TRBJ1-1
CDR3: CASSLSDEAFF